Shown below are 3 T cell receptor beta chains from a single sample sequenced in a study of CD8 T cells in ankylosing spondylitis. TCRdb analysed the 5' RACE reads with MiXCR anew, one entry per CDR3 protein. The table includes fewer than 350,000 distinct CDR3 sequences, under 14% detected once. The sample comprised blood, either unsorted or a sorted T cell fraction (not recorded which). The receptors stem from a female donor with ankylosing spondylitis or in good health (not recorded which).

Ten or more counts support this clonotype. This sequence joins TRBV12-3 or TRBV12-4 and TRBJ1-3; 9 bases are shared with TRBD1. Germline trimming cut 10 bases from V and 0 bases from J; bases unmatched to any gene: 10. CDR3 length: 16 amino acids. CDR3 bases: TGTGCCATTTCCTCCGGGACAGGGAGCTCTGGAAACACCATATATTTT. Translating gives CAISSGTGSSGNTIYF.

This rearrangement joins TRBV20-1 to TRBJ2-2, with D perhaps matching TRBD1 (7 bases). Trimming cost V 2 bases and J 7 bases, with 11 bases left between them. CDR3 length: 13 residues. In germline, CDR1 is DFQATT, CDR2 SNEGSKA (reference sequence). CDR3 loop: CSARPQGGGELFF. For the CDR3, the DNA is TGCAGTGCTAGACCCCAGGGGGGCGGGGAGCTGTTTTTT.

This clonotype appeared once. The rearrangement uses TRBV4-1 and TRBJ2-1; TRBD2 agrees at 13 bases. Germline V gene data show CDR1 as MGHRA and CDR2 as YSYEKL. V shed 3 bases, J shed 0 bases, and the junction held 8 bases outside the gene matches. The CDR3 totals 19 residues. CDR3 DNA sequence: TGCGCCAGCAGCCACAGACTAGCGGGGGGTTCAAGCTCCTACAATGAGCAGTTCTTC. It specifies CASSHRLAGGSSSYNEQFF.